These 9 T cell receptor beta chains were sequenced from one sample in a study of blood T cell repertoires in COVID-19. TCRdb's table, derived via immunoSEQ multiplex PCR, lists solely in-frame clones and lacks some. The data contain about 100,000 clones, 88% of them singletons. The sequenced sample consisted of peripheral blood. Receptors originate from a human donor in a cohort sampled during active COVID-19.

This chain uses TRBV5-6 with TRBJ2-7; possible D gene TRBD2, 6 bases. The CDR3 totals 16 residues. Germline V CDR1 and CDR2: SGHDT, YYEEEE. V shed 2 bases and J shed 2 bases, with 17 bases lying between them. The CDR3 DNA follows: TGTGCCAGCAGCTTCTCGGGGACTTCCCGCACCTACGAGCAGTACTTC. Residues: CASSFSGTSRTYEQYF. The full variable domain, its missing parts supplied by reference TRBV5-6 and TRBJ2-7, is DAGVTQSPTHLIKTRGQQVTLRCSPKSGHDTVSWYQQALGQGPQFIFQYYEEEERQRGNFPDRFSGHQFPNYSSELNVNALLLGDSALYLCASSFSGTSRTYEQYFGPGTRLTVT.

The chain is built from TRBV7-8 and TRBJ1-4, with D maybe TRBD1 (5 bases). CDR1 and CDR2 from the germline V gene are SGHVS and FQNEAQ. The CDR3 has 18 residues. The germline V and J ends were trimmed by 6 bases and 2 bases, with 22 bases remaining between them. The CDR3 region has the DNA TGTGCCAGCAGTTTAACCCGGAGGGCAAGGGGCACTAATGAAAAACTGTTTTTT. This sequence encodes CASSLTRRARGTNEKLFF.

The chain employs TRBV12-5 and TRBJ2-1; 8 bases map to TRBD2. CDR1 and CDR2 from the germline V gene are LGHNT and FRNRAP. The junction had 12 bases not matched to a gene; V was cut back by 7 bases and J by 7 bases. The CDR3 has 15 residues. The CDR3 sequence is CASALAGTSRNEQFF. The CDR3 region has the DNA TGTGCTAGTGCACTAGCCGGGACTAGTCGAAATGAGCAGTTCTTC.

This clone was recorded a few times. V and J are TRBV5-1 and TRBJ2-1; TRBD2 aligns across 7 bases. CDR3 length: 19 amino acids. Germline CDR1 is SGHRS and CDR2 is YFSETQ. The junction had 15 bases not matched to a gene; V was cut back by 0 bases and J by 3 bases. This CDR3 is CASSLAIIGGLADYNEQFF. Here the CDR3 DNA reads TGCGCCAGCAGCTTGGCAATAATAGGAGGGCTAGCGGACTACAATGAGCAGTTCTTC.

A single count supports this clone. The chain joins TRBV10-3 to TRBJ1-1, with no clear D. Germline CDR1 is ENHRY and CDR2 is SYGVKD. V gave up 6 bases and J gave up 0 bases, with 8 bases separating them. CDR3 length: 13 amino acids. CDR3 in amino acids: CAISPLMNTEAFF. CDR3 DNA sequence: TGTGCCATCAGCCCCTTAATGAACACTGAAGCTTTCTTT.

J is TRBJ2-2 and V is TRBV11-2, with D perhaps TRBD2 (6 bases). Trimming left V 3 bases short and J 4 bases short, with 12 bases between. This CDR3 is built from 15 residues. In germline, CDR1 is SGHAT, CDR2 FQNNGV. CDR3 sequence: CASSLAGFGTGELFF. The CDR3 nucleotides read TGTGCCAGCAGCTTGGCGGGATTCGGCACCGGGGAGCTGTTTTTT. Full variable domain (remainder filled in from reference TRBV11-2 and TRBJ2-2): EAGVAQSPRYKIIEKRQSVAFWCNPISGHATLYWYQQILGQGPKLLIQFQNNGVVDDSQLPKDRFSAERLKGVDSTLKIQPAKLEDSAVYLCASSLAGFGTGELFFGEGSRLTVL.

A few counts support this clone. CDR3 nucleotides: TGTGCCAGCAGACTTGTGAGCGGGCAGGGCCTGAATACAGATACGCAGTATTTT. Its protein product is CASRLVSGQGLNTDTQYF. The genes are TRBV27 and TRBJ2-3, with D perhaps matching TRBD2 (6 bases). The germline V gene encodes CDR1 MNHEY and CDR2 SMNVEV (reference sequence). There are 18 residues in the CDR3. Trimming stripped 6 bases from V and 3 bases from J, with 25 bases between.

This rearrangement joins TRBV7-2 to TRBJ1-1, with 7 bases aligning to TRBD1. Germline trimming cut 4 bases from V and 8 bases from J; bases unmatched to any gene: 7. CDR1 and CDR2 from the germline V gene are SGHTA and FQGNSA. CDR3 length equals 13 residues. CDR3: CASSSWTGDEAFF. In DNA, the CDR3 is TGTGCCAGCAGCTCCTGGACAGGCGACGAAGCTTTCTTT.

This clone was recorded once. The chain uses TRBV5-1 and TRBJ2-2, with 7 bases fitting TRBD1. V was clipped by 6 bases and J by 0 bases; unmatched bases: 2. Germline-derived CDR1 and CDR2 are SGHRS and YFSETQ. The CDR3 spans 14 residues. The DNA of the CDR3 is TGCGCCAGCATCGGGACAGCGAACACCGGGGAGCTGTTTTTT. Translation: CASIGTANTGELFF.